Given below is one TCR beta chain in context. In the authors' workflow: Reference gene primer amplification in the assay estimated nucleated cell counts. Using immunoSEQ multiplex PCR, the repertoire was profiled, and TCRdb retains in-frame clones only, with some absent. The DNA gave D and trimming, while V, J and clone size come from that table. The table lists fewer than 70,000 clones, roughly 79% of them singletons, with around 5% in the top ten. The data belong to a study of blood T cell repertoires in COVID-19. Across the whole study: Samples representing acute and convalescent COVID-19 were sourced from the United States, Italy and Spain. PBMCs, B-cell-depleted T cells, or T cells provided the cDNA or gDNA that made up the material.

The CDR3 is made up of 15 amino acids. V lost 5 bases to trimming and J lost 3 bases, with 14 bases between them. The germline CDR1 and CDR2 sequences are SEHNR and FQNEAQ (reference sequence). This chain joins TRBV7-9 and TRBJ1-5; D is undetermined. Sequences were obtained from peripheral blood. The clonotype comes from a human donor in a cohort sampled during active COVID-19. The CDR3 DNA reads as TGTGCCAGCAGCGAAGCGGGCAGTAACAATCAGCCCCAGCATTTT. Its translation is CASSEAGSNNQPQHF.